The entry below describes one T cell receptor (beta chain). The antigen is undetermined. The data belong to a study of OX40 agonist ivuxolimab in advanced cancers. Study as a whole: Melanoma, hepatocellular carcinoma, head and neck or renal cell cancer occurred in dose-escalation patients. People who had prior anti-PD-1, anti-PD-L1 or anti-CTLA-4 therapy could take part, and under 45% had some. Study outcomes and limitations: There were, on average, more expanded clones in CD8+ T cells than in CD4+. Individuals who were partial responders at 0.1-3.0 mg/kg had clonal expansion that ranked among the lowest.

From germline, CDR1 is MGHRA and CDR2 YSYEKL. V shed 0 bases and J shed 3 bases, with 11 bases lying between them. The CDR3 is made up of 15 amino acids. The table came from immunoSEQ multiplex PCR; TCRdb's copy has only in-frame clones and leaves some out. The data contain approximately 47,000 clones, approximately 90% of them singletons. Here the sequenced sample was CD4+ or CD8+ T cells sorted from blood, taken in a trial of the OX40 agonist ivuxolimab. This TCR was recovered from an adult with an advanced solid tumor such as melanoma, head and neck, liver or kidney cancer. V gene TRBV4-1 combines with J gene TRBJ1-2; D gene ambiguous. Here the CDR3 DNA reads TGCGCCAGCAGCCAAGATCCCGGGGAGGACTATGGCTACACCTTC. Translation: CASSQDPGEDYGYTF.